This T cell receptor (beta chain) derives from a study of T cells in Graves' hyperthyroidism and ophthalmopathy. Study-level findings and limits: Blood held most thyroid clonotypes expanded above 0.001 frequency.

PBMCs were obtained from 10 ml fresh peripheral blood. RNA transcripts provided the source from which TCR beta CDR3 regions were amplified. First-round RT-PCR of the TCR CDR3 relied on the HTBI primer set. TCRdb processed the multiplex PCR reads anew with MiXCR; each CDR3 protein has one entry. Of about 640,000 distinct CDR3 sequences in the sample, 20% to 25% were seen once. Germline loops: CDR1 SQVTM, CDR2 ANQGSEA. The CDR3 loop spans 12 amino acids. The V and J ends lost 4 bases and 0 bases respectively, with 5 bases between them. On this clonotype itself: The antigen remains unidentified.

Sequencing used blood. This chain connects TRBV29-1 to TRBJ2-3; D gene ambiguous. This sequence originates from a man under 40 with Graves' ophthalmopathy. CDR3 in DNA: TGCAGCGTTGTTATCAGCACAGATACGCAGTATTTT. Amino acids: CSVVISTDTQYF.